These T cell receptor beta chains were read from a single sample in a study of blood T cell repertoires in COVID-19. Assay used: immunoSEQ multiplex PCR; TCRdb lists only in-frame clones, some missing. This table has about 210,000 clones, roughly 94% appearing once. Material: peripheral blood. Every receptor here comes from a man aged 25-45 years with acute or convalescent COVID-19. The CDR3 runs from the conserved cysteine through the conserved F or W.

CDR3 protein: CAWSVLGGTEAFF
CDR3 length: 13
V gene: TRBV30

CDR3 protein: CATSKRQGDGYTF
CDR3 length: 13
V gene: TRBV15

CDR3 protein: CASSIGRRSGTTPYEQYF
CDR3 length: 18
V gene: TRBV19

CDR3 protein: CASSMQGSGNTIYF
CDR3 length: 14
V gene: TRBV27

CDR3 protein: CASSRGLAEGKDTQYF
CDR3 length: 16
V gene: TRBV4-1

CDR3 protein: CASVGRVYEQYF
CDR3 length: 12
V gene: TRBV28

CDR3 protein: CASSFGGRETQYF
CDR3 length: 13
V gene: TRBV7-2

CDR3 protein: CASSLVSGRMNEQYF
CDR3 length: 15
V gene: TRBV7-2

CDR3 protein: CAWNFMNTEAFF
CDR3 length: 12
V gene: TRBV30

CDR3 protein: CASSPSGNGELFF
CDR3 length: 13
V gene: TRBV7-9

CDR3 protein: CASSEFIGTRDRPRTDTQYF
CDR3 length: 20
V gene: TRBV10-2

CDR3 protein: CASSLFSSGNTIYF
CDR3 length: 14
V gene: TRBV7-8

CDR3 protein: CASSSLDRVLRPQHF
CDR3 length: 15
V gene: TRBV28

CDR3 protein: CASSRSTGTGGGEAFF
CDR3 length: 16
V gene: TRBV6-6

CDR3 protein: CASSLDGQGKHEQFF
CDR3 length: 15
V gene: TRBV7-9

CDR3 protein: CASSSTALTEAFF
CDR3 length: 13
V gene: TRBV27

CDR3 protein: CASSSGGWDYGYTF
CDR3 length: 14
V gene: TRBV27

CDR3 protein: CASFSQGMPYEQYF
CDR3 length: 14
V gene: TRBV5-4

CDR3 protein: CASSLEQNYTF
CDR3 length: 11
V gene: TRBV5-1

CDR3 protein: CASSTGGGYGYTF
CDR3 length: 13
V gene: TRBV28

CDR3 protein: CASSHIRTPAYEQYF
CDR3 length: 15
V gene: TRBV3-1/TRBV3-2

CDR3 protein: CATSAGTGWDTEAFF
CDR3 length: 15
V gene: TRBV24-1

CDR3 protein: CASSTGGQGARADTQYF
CDR3 length: 17
V gene: TRBV5-1

CDR3 protein: CASSMTGRDTGELFF
CDR3 length: 15
V gene: TRBV19

CDR3 protein: CASRYQGARGNTIYF
CDR3 length: 15
V gene: TRBV2

CDR3 protein: CASQRGGRASGELFF
CDR3 length: 15
V gene: TRBV30

CDR3 protein: CAWSRWGQGPSGAFF
CDR3 length: 15
V gene: TRBV30

CDR3 protein: CASSLSGEYGYTF
CDR3 length: 13
V gene: TRBV28

CDR3 protein: CAWSGTVNTEAFF
CDR3 length: 13
V gene: TRBV30

CDR3 protein: CAISVGGGNYGYTF
CDR3 length: 14
V gene: TRBV10-3

CDR3 protein: CASSSTGTGERGYTF
CDR3 length: 15
V gene: TRBV7-8

CDR3 protein: CASSGQGIGELFF
CDR3 length: 13
V gene: TRBV2

CDR3 protein: CASSEGGKDTQYF
CDR3 length: 13
V gene: TRBV10-1

CDR3 protein: CASSELRAQNIQYF
CDR3 length: 14
V gene: TRBV6-1

CDR3 protein: CASTIGLGQADEQYF
CDR3 length: 15
V gene: TRBV28

CDR3 protein: CAISGAGGQNTQYF
CDR3 length: 14
V gene: TRBV10-3

CDR3 protein: CASSDGQVQHEQYF
CDR3 length: 14
V gene: TRBV5-1

CDR3 protein: CASSSPPGTDRRYTF
CDR3 length: 15
V gene: TRBV28

CDR3 protein: CASSLDIPGQGDYGYTF
CDR3 length: 17
V gene: TRBV27

CDR3 protein: CASGVLAGVDTQYF
CDR3 length: 14
V gene: TRBV28

CDR3 protein: CASSLRPGQGWDEQYF
CDR3 length: 16
V gene: TRBV28

CDR3 protein: CAAYGGTGELFF
CDR3 length: 12
V gene: TRBV28

CDR3 protein: CASSLGQADGTEAFF
CDR3 length: 15
V gene: TRBV5-1

CDR3 protein: CASSLAQAGPAALHF
CDR3 length: 15
V gene: TRBV7-9

CDR3 protein: CASSPGQVDSYEQYF
CDR3 length: 15
V gene: TRBV7-9

CDR3 protein: CASSYRDRAYEQYF
CDR3 length: 14
V gene: TRBV4-1